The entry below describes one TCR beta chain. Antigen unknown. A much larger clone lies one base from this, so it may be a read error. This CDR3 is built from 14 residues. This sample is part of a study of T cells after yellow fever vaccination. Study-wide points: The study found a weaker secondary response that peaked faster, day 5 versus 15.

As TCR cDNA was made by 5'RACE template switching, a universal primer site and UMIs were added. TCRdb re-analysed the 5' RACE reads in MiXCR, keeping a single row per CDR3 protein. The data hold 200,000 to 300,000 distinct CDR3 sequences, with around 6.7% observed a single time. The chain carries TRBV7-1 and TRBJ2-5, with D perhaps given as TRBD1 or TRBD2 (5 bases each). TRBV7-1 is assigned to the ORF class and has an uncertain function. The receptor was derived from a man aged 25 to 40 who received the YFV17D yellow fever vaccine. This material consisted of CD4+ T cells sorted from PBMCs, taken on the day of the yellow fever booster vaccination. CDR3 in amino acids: CARSSGTLWETQYF. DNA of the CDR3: TGTGCCAGGAGCTCCGGGACGCTGTGGGAGACCCAGTACTTC.